The 8 T cell receptor beta chains in this list originate from one sample, sequenced in a study of blood T cell repertoires in COVID-19. Measured with immunoSEQ multiplex PCR; TCRdb has only the in-frame clones, and not every one. The data contain over 50,000 clones, roughly four fifths of them singletons. Sequencing was done on a sample of peripheral blood. These receptors came from a woman aged 45-59 years with active or convalescent COVID-19.

This clone has only one observation. This sequence joins TRBV5-1 and TRBJ1-2; D might be TRBD1 (6 bases). The CDR3 length is 14 residues. The V and J ends lost 0 bases and 5 bases respectively, with 11 bases between them. The V gene's germline CDR1 is SGHRS and CDR2 YFSETQ. CDR3 DNA sequence: TGCGCCAGCAGCTTGGGACAGGAATTTTATGGCTACACCTTC. It encodes CASSLGQEFYGYTF.

The chain links TRBV3-1 (or the pseudogene TRBV3-2) to TRBJ2-1, with 13 bases fitting TRBD2. J was trimmed by 0 bases and V by 1 base; bases with no gene match: 6. The CDR3 has 19 amino acids. The germline CDR1 and CDR2 sequences are LGHDT and YNNKEL (reference sequence). The CDR3 protein is CASSQGTSGRRSSYNEQFF. The CDR3, as DNA: TGTGCCAGCAGCCAAGGGACTAGCGGGAGAAGGTCCTCCTACAATGAGCAGTTCTTC.

This sequence joins TRBV12-5 and TRBJ2-7; TRBD2 is a possible D gene (7 bases). The CDR3 runs 15 residues. The V and J ends lost 4 bases and 2 bases respectively, with 15 bases between them. Germline CDR1 is LGHNT and CDR2 is FRNRAP. Here the CDR3 reads CASGWGGAGAYEQYF. The CDR3 DNA follows: TGTGCTAGTGGTTGGGGGGGCGCAGGGGCCTACGAGCAGTACTTC.

The sample holds one count of this clone. The chain recombines TRBV5-6 with TRBJ2-1; 9 bases map to TRBD2. The V gene end was trimmed by 3 bases and the J gene end by 4 bases; junction bases not matched to a gene: 14. From germline, CDR1 is SGHDT and CDR2 YYEEEE. The CDR3 runs to 18 residues. The DNA of the CDR3 is TGTGCCAGCAGCTGGGCGGTCGAACTAGCGGGTTTTTACAATGAGCAGTTCTTC. Protein product: CASSWAVELAGFYNEQFF.

This clone came up a few times. This chain connects TRBV7-3 to TRBJ1-2; 8 bases fit TRBD1. V trimming: 5 bases; J trimming: 7 bases; junction bases outside the gene matches: 6. Per the germline V gene, CDR1 is SGHTA and CDR2 is FQGTGA. The CDR3 runs 13 residues. DNA for the CDR3: TGTGCCAGCAGCCCGAGCACAGGGGGTGGCTACACCTTC. This sequence encodes CASSPSTGGGYTF.

The V call is TRBV11-3, the J call TRBJ2-2; 8 bases are shared with TRBD2. The CDR3 extends over 15 amino acids. Germline values: CDR1 SGHNT, CDR2 YENEEA. V gave up 5 bases and J gave up 1 base; unmatched junction bases: 3. The CDR3 loop is CASSRAGENTGELFF. The CDR3 region has the DNA TGTGCCAGCAGCCGAGCGGGAGAGAACACCGGGGAGCTGTTTTTT.

V is TRBV2 and J is TRBJ1-5; 10 bases align to TRBD1. This CDR3 has 13 amino acids. Losses at the gene ends were 6 bases for V and 4 bases for J; bases not matched to a gene: 0. Germline CDR1 reads SNHLY; CDR2 reads FYNNEI. The CDR3 nucleotides read TGTGCCAGCAGGGGACAGGGGAATCAGCCCCAGCATTTT. Its translation: CASRGQGNQPQHF.

V usage is TRBV7-9 and J usage is TRBJ1-1; a weak D match, TRBD1 (5 bases). The V end was cut by 2 bases, the J end by 3 bases, with 10 bases between. The CDR3 consists of 14 residues. Germline CDR1 SEHNR, CDR2 FQNEAQ (reference sequence). CDR3 amino acids: CASSLTGSYTEAFF. The CDR3 DNA follows: TGTGCCAGCAGCTTAACAGGAAGTTACACTGAAGCTTTCTTT.